Listed here is a single T cell receptor (beta chain). This sample was included in a study of T cell changes during pregnancy in multiple sclerosis. V dropped 4 bases and J dropped 5; count of bases not matched to a gene: 13. CDR3 length equals 16 residues. The germline V gene encodes CDR1 SGHDT and CDR2 YYEEEE. The method was immunoSEQ multiplex PCR; TCRdb's version includes in-frame clones alone and lacks a portion of them. The sample shows tens of thousands of clones, approximately 94% of them seen only once. The receptor was derived from a female donor with multiple sclerosis, enrolled in a pregnancy study. This material consisted of peripheral blood, taken in the third trimester of pregnancy. The V call is TRBV5-6, the J call TRBJ2-5; TRBD2 aligns across 8 bases. The CDR3 DNA reads TGTGCCAGCAGCCCCACTGGGAGCGGGAGAAGGGAGACCCAGTACTTC. It translates to CASSPTGSGRRETQYF. Together with reference TRBV5-6 and TRBJ2-5, the CDR3 gives the full variable domain: DAGVTQSPTHLIKTRGQQVTLRCSPKSGHDTVSWYQQALGQGPQFIFQYYEEEERQRGNFPDRFSGHQFPNYSSELNVNALLLGDSALYLCASSPTGSGRRETQYFGPGTRLLVL.